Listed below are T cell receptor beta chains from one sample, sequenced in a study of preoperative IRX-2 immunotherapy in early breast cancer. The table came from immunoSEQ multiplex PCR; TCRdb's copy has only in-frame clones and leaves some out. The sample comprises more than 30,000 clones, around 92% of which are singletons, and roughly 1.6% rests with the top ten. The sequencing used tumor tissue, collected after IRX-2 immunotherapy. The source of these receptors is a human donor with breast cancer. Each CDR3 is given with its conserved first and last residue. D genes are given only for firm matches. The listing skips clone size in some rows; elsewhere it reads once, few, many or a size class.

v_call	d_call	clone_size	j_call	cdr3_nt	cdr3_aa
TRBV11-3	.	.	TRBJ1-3	TGTGCCAGCAGCCCCAGGGACCTCACCTCTGGAAACACCATATATTTT	CASSPRDLTSGNTIYF
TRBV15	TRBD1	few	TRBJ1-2	TGTGCCACCAGCAGCGACAGGGGGACCGACTATGGCTACACCTTC	CATSSDRGTDYGYTF
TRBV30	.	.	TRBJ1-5	TGTGCCTGGGCCCGGGGCGCGGGTCAGCCCCAGCATTTT	CAWARGAGQPQHF
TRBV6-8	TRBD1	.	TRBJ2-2	TGTGCCAGCAGTCCGACAGGGGGAGGAACCGGGGAGCTGTTTTTT	CASSPTGGGTGELFF
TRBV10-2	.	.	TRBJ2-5	TGCGCCAGTGAAGGACACTACCAAGAGACCCAGTACTTC	CASEGHYQETQYF
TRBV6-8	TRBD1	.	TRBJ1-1	TGTGCCATCAGCGCCGGGACAGGTTCCTCCGGGGGAGCTTTCTTT	CAISAGTGSSGGAFF
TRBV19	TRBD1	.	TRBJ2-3	TGTGCCAGTAGCCCGGACAGGGCTGAGGCGCAGTATTTT	CASSPDRAEAQYF
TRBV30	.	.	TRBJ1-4	TGTGCCTGGAGTGTACGCGTGGCTAATGAAAAACTGTTTTTT	CAWSVRVANEKLFF
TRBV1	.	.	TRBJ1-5	TGCGCCAGCAGCCAAGATAAGGGACTAGCGAATCAGCCCCAGCATTTT	CASSQDKGLANQPQHF
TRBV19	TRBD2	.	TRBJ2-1	TGTGCCAGTAGTATACTAGCGGGAGGCAATGAGCAGTTCTTC	CASSILAGGNEQFF
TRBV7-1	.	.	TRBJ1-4	TGTGCCAGCAGCTTAGGGCCGGGGAGGGAAAAACTGTTTTTT	CASSLGPGREKLFF
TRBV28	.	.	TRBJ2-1	TGTGCCAGCAGCCTCCGGGACAAGGTCTACAATGAGCAGTTCTTC	CASSLRDKVYNEQFF
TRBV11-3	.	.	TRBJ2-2	TGTGCCAGCAGCCCAAAGGGGGTTCAGAACACCGGGGAGCTGTTTTTT	CASSPKGVQNTGELFF
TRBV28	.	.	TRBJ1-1	TGTGCCAGCAGTTTAACCTTTATTCTGAACACTGAAGCTTTCTTT	CASSLTFILNTEAFF
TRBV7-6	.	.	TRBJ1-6	TGTGCCAGCAGTTTGCGGGACAATAATTCACCCCTCCACTTT	CASSLRDNNSPLHF
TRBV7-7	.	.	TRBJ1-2	TGTGCCAGCAGCTTAGGGGCACGGGGCAGTGGGGACTATGGCTACACCTTC	CASSLGARGSGDYGYTF